This T cell receptor beta chain originates from a study of cytomegalovirus exposure and HLA in healthy donors (dated by TCRdb to about 2017). Describing the broader study: In an earlier analysis of some 610 of the donors, around 290 Gb of sequence data and 100 million or so unique TCR beta sequences from about 190 million T cells were reported. The aim of the study was to test whether cataloging public T cell receptors could identify signatures of past pathogen exposure. The genetic ancestry cluster associated with self-reported Caucasian donors included 80% to 90% of the approximately 410 genotyped donors. To predict cytomegalovirus infection status, the study brought together high-throughput TCR immunosequencing, statistical association of individual TCRs with disease status, and machine learning. Every repertoire in the discovery cohort had been generated on one and the same sequencing platform. Roughly 310 gigabases of sequencing data and some 85 million unique TCR sequences were included in an early release covering 550 to 650 HLA-typed donors. In a later analysis, previously published TCR beta repertoires from 670 or so donors were re-analyzed and high-resolution HLA genotyping was added so that TCR occurrence patterns could be studied. Donor age, sex, ethnicity and CMV serostatus were compiled together with the repertoire data. In a later genetic analysis, genome-wide SNP genotypes for about three fifths of the 666 donors were used, and that subset was treated as a discovery cohort. Rather than using new phenotypic data, the later analysis identified candidate immune exposures from TCR beta sequences and from how often those sequences occurred across donors. Typing coverage varied by locus: roughly 620-630 donors for A, B, C, DRB1 and DQB1; 522 for DQA1; 606 for DPA1; 400 to 480 for DPB1. On average, roughly 240,000 unique TCR beta nucleotide sequences were sequenced per donor among roughly 430 genotyped donors of the cohort, with 15% to 20% of those sequences being non-productive. The study used immunosequencing to profile the T cell repertoires of 600 to 850 subjects and linked those repertoires to cytomegalovirus serostatus. Because of strong linkage in the cohort, a handful of DR-DQ haplotypes were treated as single units for association and clustering. To decide whether each TCR beta V gene segment behaved as functional or pseudogenic, an earlier analysis of approximately 590 of the donors relied on high-throughput TCR beta sequencing. HLA typing included class I and class II loci at four-digit resolution. In addition to the first cohort of 666 subjects, a separate validation cohort of 130 or so different subjects was used.

The cohort was made up of 666 healthy bone marrow donors. Cohort members were all nominally healthy when sampled, although unrecorded immune exposures were likely present. The donor was CMV seronegative and was included in the group of 352 seronegative cohort members. A peripheral blood sample was provided by each donor, and peripheral blood mononuclear cells were used for TCR beta sequencing. Genomic DNA was extracted from the blood cell samples with the Qiagen DNeasy Blood Extraction Kit. V loses 8 bases, J loses 8 bases, and the germline ends lie 15 bases apart. The germline V gene provides CDR1 MNHEY and CDR2 SVGAGI. From cysteine to phenylalanine, the CDR3 is 12 amino acids long. The kept DNA is CDR3 alone, 36 bases in frame from the first base. Study-level results and caveats: A later genetic analysis reported fewer N-insertions in productive TCRs among donors in an Asian-associated ancestry cluster than the roughly 650-donor mean. A cluster of highly shared sequence variants was judged likely to be a technical artifact of the sequencing pipeline. According to a later analysis, most CMV-associated TCR beta chains appeared to be HLA-restricted, and the HLA associations seemed to be driven largely by CMV exposure. In a later analysis, HLA-associated TCR beta chains were found to be more clonally expanded and to have lower generation probabilities than equally common non-associated chains. The earlier analysis of about 600 of the donors excluded roughly 17 rarely observed V segments, including chromosome 9 orphons, because counts were too low. Only TCR beta chains were sequenced in this cohort, and the absence of alpha or paired-chain data limited detectable features. The authors suggested that the approach could potentially be generalized to other disease states and immunological phenotypes. Most TCR sequences were observed very rarely across donors, whereas some public TCRs were present in many individuals. In vitro tests confirmed that three of the cytomegalovirus-associated TCR beta chains recognize cytomegalovirus antigens. The study gave a list of about 160 TCR beta chains associated with cytomegalovirus. The classifier was reported to diagnose cytomegalovirus status with high specificity and sensitivity in both the original cohort and the validation cohort. When HLA alleles, especially DR and DQ, strongly co-occurred, attributing TCR associations to individual alleles was difficult. At a false discovery rate of 0.05, a later analysis linked 16,951 TCR beta sequences to specific HLA alleles. In a later genetic analysis, a missense DCLRE1C variant was associated with V-gene and J-gene trimming of TCR beta chains, and the association was replicated in an independent cohort. In a later analysis, TCR association rates were found to vary across HLA loci, with the most associated TCRs seen for DRB1 alleles and the fewest for HLA-C alleles. Immune exposure information for the cohort was limited to CMV serostatus. Linkage disequilibrium might explain the correlated functional status among segregating V segments, but an unknown experimental factor could not be ruled out. An earlier analysis of 587 of the donors showed that most TCR beta V segments appeared in productive rearrangements either about 87% or about 30% of the time, which broadly matched IMGT annotations. Because HLA typing was missing for some donors at each locus, association tests included only the typed subset. Presence/absence analyses assumed roughly uniform sequencing depth across donors, an assumption that may not hold. A later analysis reported that several top co-occurrence clusters appeared linked to parvovirus B19, influenza, CMV and Epstein-Barr virus. A further reported finding was that TCR beta sequences accurately predicted the HLA-A and HLA-B alleles for most subjects in the first cohort. Because the 87-base-pair reads could not distinguish some IMGT-functional V segments, including TRBV6-2 and TRBV6-3, those segments were excluded.

This clone was seen just once. Its antigen is not yet known. Base qualities are not at hand, and no much larger clone is one base apart. The receptor library was made with the immunoSEQ multiplex PCR assay. For the multiplex PCR, a mixture combining 60 forward primers for TCR Vbeta segments and 13 reverse primers for TCR Jbeta segments was used. A multiplex PCR assay on genomic DNA amplified the CDR3 region of rearranged TCR beta genes. The amplified TCR beta libraries were sequenced on the Illumina HiSeq System as 87-base-pair reads. In the paper's pipeline: A later analysis tallied tens of millions of unique TCR beta chains across the 700 or so repertoires, and about 10 million of those chains were shared by two or more donors. A nearest-neighbor algorithm error-corrected the raw reads and collapsed the reads into unique sequences, merging closely related sequences to remove PCR and sequencing errors. Alignment of CDR3 sequences to IMGT reference sequences was used to assign V, D and J gene segments. Each retained sequence needed at least a six-nucleotide match to both a V gene segment and a J gene segment. A rearrangement was called productive if the CDR3 had no stop codons and remained in frame with V and J, and every other rearrangement was called non-productive. Following IMGT convention, CDR3 was defined as the stretch from the second conserved V-encoded cysteine up to the conserved J-encoded phenylalanine. The earlier analysis of about 620 of the donors excluded sequences that lacked an unambiguous match to a single V gene segment. An earlier analysis of about 600 of the donors called V segments functional above 56.7% productive rearrangements and segregating when the between-donor standard deviation exceeded 5%. A statistical classification framework was built to diagnose cytomegalovirus status from the catalog of TCR beta chain sequences. In a later analysis, TCR nucleotide sequences were compared against IMGT/GENE-DB human TR gene sequences so that V and J genes could be assigned. A later analysis assigned CDR3 sequences and most-parsimonious VDJ recombination scenarios with the TCRdist pipeline. In a later analysis, each TCR beta chain was defined by its CDR3 amino acid sequence together with its V-gene family, and reads without a unique V-gene family were excluded. To address suspected cross-contamination and a sequencing artifact, a later analysis removed 450 to 700 highly shared, low-generation-probability nucleotide sequences. In a later analysis, a clonal expansion index for each public chain was calculated from normalized within-repertoire ranks of inferred template counts. In a later analysis, generation probabilities were computed with a VDJ recombination model fitted to out-of-frame rearrangements, and the resulting probabilities were checked against IGoR. A later analysis scored TCR-TCR, TCR-HLA and TCR-CMV co-occurrence with hypergeometric tests, applying a repertoire-size bias correction to TCR pairs. False discovery rates were estimated in a later analysis by permuting HLA or CMV assignments 20 times. In a later analysis, co-occurring TCRs were grouped using DBSCAN, with TCRdist sequence similarity added in when clustering inside HLA-allele-positive subsets. Repertoires with fewer than 30,000 or more than 120,000 public chains, plus five repertoires with anomalous nucleotide sharing, were excluded from co-occurrence clustering. The source is immuneACCESS, and TCRdb retained only in-frame sequences with V and J called. Part of the clones is not carried over; for the studies checked, unresolved V genes explain less than half of this, and the remainder is unexplained. V and J calls and clone size come straight from that table; D and trimming were deduced from the DNA. The sample profile shows some 180,000 clones; around three quarters of them were found once. The ten largest account for 1.8% of the sample.

This receptor was identified in a woman under 40 in good health and CMV-seronegative. The receptor chain draws on TRBV6-5 and TRBJ1-2; the D segment could be TRBD1, given 6 matching bases. The source material was PBMCs. In nucleotide form, the sequence is TGTGCCAGCGGCCCCGCGGGGGCCGGCTACACCTTC. The encoded protein is CASGPAGAGYTF.